Listed here is a single T cell receptor (beta chain). The source of the sample is a study of CD8 T cells in Susac syndrome. This CDR3 has 13 amino acids. The V end was cut by 7 bases, the J end by 1 base, with 10 bases between. The authors reverse transcribed about 0.5 to 1 ug RNA with random hexamers. The method of amplification for TCR beta CDR3 was immunoSEQ multiplex PCR, covering 54 Vbeta and 13 Jbeta. From the immunoSEQ multiplex PCR reads, TCRdb called clonotypes with MiXCR, one entry per CDR3 protein. The sample lists a few hundred thousand distinct CDR3 sequences, approximately 95% occurring once. CD8+ and CD4+ T cells from blood underwent TCR beta sequencing, which was carried out in a high-throughput format.

The source material was CD4+ T cells from PBMCs. The clonotype originates from a human donor with multiple sclerosis. The V call is TRBV12-3 or TRBV12-4, the J call TRBJ1-1, with D possibly TRBD1 on 5 matching bases. The CDR3 is CASTRVGNTEAFF. The CDR3 region has the DNA TGTGCCAGCACCAGGGTGGGGAACACTGAAGCTTTCTTT.